This T cell receptor beta chain emerged from a study of blood T cells in healthy people across ages (dated by TCRdb to about 2015). Regarding the research as a whole: Template switching captured roughly one uniquely barcoded TCR beta cDNA molecule per two T cells in model experiments. To track age-related changes in TCR beta repertoire diversity, the study relied on deep sequencing normalized with unique cDNA molecular identifiers. The donors were split into four age groups: young (average about 16 years), middle-aged (roughly 40), aged (around 67) and long-lived (approximately 89). Donors of different ages were randomly distributed across sequencing lanes to avoid experimental bias. Two additional independent replicas of 1 million unique cDNA reads from the same blood draw were analyzed for two donors (one aged 18 to 30 and one aged 80 or older). Study-wide findings and limitations: Bulk unsorted PBMC profiling prevented conclusive comparison of naive and antigen-experienced compartments. Observed TCR beta diversity per million T cells fell roughly linearly with age, and a significant reduction was already apparent by age roughly 41. There was a strong correlation between observed TCR beta diversity and the percentage of naive T cells measured by flow cytometry. Compared with the aged group, the long-lived group had more naive CD4+ T cells, fewer expanded clones and increased TCR diversity, suggesting age selection. Estimates of total diversity from one million sequenced T cells were regarded as lower bounds and underestimates. Because the CMV infection status of the donors was unknown, age-related changes in expanded clonotypes may potentially have been confounded.

Note on this clonotype: The antigen it binds to is not known. No clone much larger than this one lies a single base away; base qualities are absent.

The roughly 39 donors, aged 6 to 90 years, were systemically healthy Caucasian individuals from Russia. Each donor gave ten milliliters of peripheral blood, collected into EDTA-treated Vacutainer tubes. Ficoll-Paque density-gradient centrifugation was used to isolate PBMCs, with at least 6 million per sample. Trizol reagent was used to extract total RNA from the PBMCs, yielding at least 5 micrograms per sample. For every donor, an aliquot of PBMCs went through flow cytometry to measure the percentages of naive CD45RAhigh/CD27high T cells. The library relied on 5' RACE. Instrument on record: Illumina HiSeq 2500. The second PCR ran for roughly 7 to 12 cycles and used a J-beta primer mix along with a sample-barcoded 5' primer. A template-switch 5' adaptor carrying 12 random nucleotides introduced a unique molecular identifier onto each TCR beta cDNA molecule. Each sample yielded at least 2.5 million CDR3-containing paired-end reads. First-strand cDNA synthesis was performed from all RNA using the Mint cDNA synthesis kit, with priming by a TRBC-specific oligonucleotide. All cDNA was treated with uracil-DNA glycosylase and then went through a first 18-cycle PCR with the universal primers M1SS and BC2_uni_R. In the original analysis: For normalization, 1 million high-quality reads were randomly selected from each sample, with every read carrying a distinct molecular identifier. Instead of being binned into consensus sequences, reads that shared molecular identifiers were thrown out. MiTCR, set to a Q25 quality threshold and the strictest error-elimination algorithm, was used for CDR3 identification, clonotype clustering and error correction. A nonparametric unseen species model with Euler transformation was used to estimate lower-bound total TCR beta diversity. Through fastp at Q25 and MiXCR, TCRdb rebuilt clones from the public reads, retaining in-frame beta chains. Rows are unified per CDR3 protein, each entry keeping the most common DNA and genes. Here the V and J calls rest on TCRdb's processing, not on the authors' analysis. In all, the sample holds about 760,000 distinct CDR3 sequences, and more than 55% of those were seen once. Roughly 25% of the sample belongs to the ten largest clones.

Including the terminal cysteine and phenylalanine, the CDR3 comprises 14 residues. The retained sequence is limited to the CDR3, 42 bases, with the frame set at the first base. V is trimmed back by 5 bases and J by 2 bases, and the junction contains 5 bases that no gene match accounts for. The germline V gene encodes CDR1 SEHNR and CDR2 FQNEAQ (reference sequence). Sequencing input: blood. The chain was built from TRBV7-9 and TRBJ2-5, and TRBD1 aligns with 7 junction nucleotides. The clonotype was recovered from a man in his forties or fifties in good health. The base sequence is TGTGCCAGCAGCCACACGACAGGGCAAGAGACCCAGTACTTC. It is translated as CASSHTTGQETQYF. This CDR3, with the reference TRBV7-9 and TRBJ2-5 proteins standing in past its ends, gives the full variable domain DTGVSQNPRHKITKRGQNVTFRCDPISEHNRLYWYRQTLGQGPEFLTYFQNEAQLEKSRLLSDRFSAERPKGSFSTLEIQRTEQGDSAMYLCASSHTTGQETQYFGPGTRLLVL.